This T cell receptor (beta chain) is from a study of beta chain features in type 1 diabetes. The investigators reverse transcribed all of the isolated RNA, so they sequenced expressed TCRB transcripts. Assay: immunoSEQ multiplex PCR; the TCRdb copy retains only in-frame clones and omits some. This table has about 290,000 clones, 8% appearing once. Each sorted fraction was over 95% pure. Only a few counts were recorded for this clone. Germline values: CDR1 DFQATT, CDR2 SNEGSKA (reference sequence). V was pared by 0 bases and J by 7 bases, with 4 bases between. The CDR3 is 10 residues long. The V and J genes are TRBV20-1 and TRBJ2-7; D remains unclear. The sequence derives from a woman aged 18-29 years in good health. Sequencing was done on a sample of central memory CD4+ T cells from blood. CDR3 DNA sequence: TGCAGTGCTAGAGACGGGGAGCAGTACGTC. Protein: CSARDGEQYV.